The 23 T cell receptor beta chains given below trace back to one sample, sequenced in a study of shared T cell receptors in the human thymus. The method was immunoSEQ multiplex PCR; TCRdb's version includes in-frame clones alone and lacks a portion of them. The top ten clones hold 0.0094% of a sample with some 640,000 clones, around 87% of them seen once. These same data were also listed under a study on human thymus T cells.

The sample comprised thymocytes. The source of these receptors is a boy in the first two years of life with a congenital heart defect.

V and J are TRBV19 and TRBJ2-7; D gene unclear. V was trimmed by 5 bases and J by 2 bases, leaving 13 bases between them. Germline lookup yields CDR1 LNHDA and CDR2 SQIVND (reference sequence). This CDR3 spans 14 amino acids. The CDR3 nucleotides are TGTGCCAGTAGTTTTCAGGTACCTGCCTACGAGCAGTACTTC. Its protein is CASSFQVPAYEQYF.

The V and J genes are TRBV23-1 and TRBJ1-5, with 10 bases matching TRBD1. TRBV23-1 is given ORF status, its function remaining uncertain. The CDR3 is 20 residues long. After removal of 6 bases from V and 1 base from J, the junction contained 18 bases not matched to a gene. CDR3 protein: CASRPTDRGRCEESNQPQHF. The CDR3 coding sequence is TGCGCCAGCAGACCTACCGACAGGGGGCGATGTGAGGAGAGCAATCAGCCCCAGCATTTT.

This clone came up once. The chain employs TRBV28 and TRBJ2-7; 8 nucleotides line up with TRBD1. V lost 4 bases, J lost 0 bases, and 17 bases stayed unmatched. The CDR3 runs 19 residues. In germline, CDR1 is MDHEN, CDR2 SYDVKM. The chain's CDR3 is CASSCNRGSAPHTSYEQYF. CDR3 DNA: TGTGCCAGCAGTTGCAACAGGGGGTCGGCACCACATACCTCCTACGAGCAGTACTTC. Supplemented by reference TRBV28 and TRBJ2-7, the full variable domain reads DVKVTQSSRYLVKRTGEKVFLECVQDMDHENMFWYRQDPGLGLRLIYFSYDVKMKEKGDIPEGYSVSREKKERFSLILESASTNQTSMYLCASSCNRGSAPHTSYEQYFGPGTRLTVT.

This clone was detected only a few times. This chain uses TRBV19 with TRBJ2-1; no firm D call. Germline assignment: CDR1 LNHDA and CDR2 SQIVND (reference sequence). CDR3 length equals 14 residues. Trimming removed 4 bases from V and 3 bases from J, with 10 bases in between. This CDR3 reads CASSSSVNYNEQFF. The CDR3 DNA reads as TGTGCCAGTAGTAGTTCGGTAAACTACAATGAGCAGTTCTTC.

CDR3 in amino acids: CASSLLPGQGYGYTF. The CDR3, as DNA: TGCGCCAGCAGCTTGTTGCCGGGCCAGGGGTATGGCTACACCTTC. This chain joins TRBV5-1 and TRBJ1-2, with D possibly TRBD1 on 6 matching bases. From germline, CDR1 is SGHRS and CDR2 YFSETQ. CDR3 size: 15 residues. The V end was cut by 1 base, the J end by 5 bases, with 15 bases between.

The gene calls are TRBV19 and TRBJ2-7; a possible D gene is TRBD2 (7 bases). This CDR3 is 13 amino acids long. Germline V lookup: CDR1 LNHDA, CDR2 SQIVND (reference sequence). V lost 5 bases and J 7 bases, leaving 15 bases between the germline ends. The CDR3 region is CASSAGEGEEQYF. CDR3 coding DNA: TGTGCCAGTAGTGCAGGGGAGGGGGAAGAGCAGTACTTC.

V and J are TRBV6-6 and TRBJ1-3; D is possibly TRBD1 (6 bases). The V gene's germline CDR1 is MNHNY and CDR2 SVGAGI (reference sequence). The CDR3 length is 16 residues. V dropped 3 bases and J dropped 0 bases, with 12 bases sitting between them. CDR3 DNA sequence: TGTGCCAGCAGTTATGACAGGACTTACTCTGGAAACACCATATATTTT. Translated: CASSYDRTYSGNTIYF.

This clone was counted only a few times. The rearrangement uses TRBV4-1 and TRBJ1-4, with 9 bases matching TRBD1. Germline V gene lookup returns CDR1 MGHRA and CDR2 YSYEKL. The V gene end was trimmed by 1 base and the J gene end by 5 bases; junction bases not matched to a gene: 5. The CDR3 length is 16 residues. The CDR3 sequence is CASSQVLDRGNEKLFF. The CDR3 region has the DNA TGCGCCAGCAGCCAAGTCCTAGACAGGGGGAATGAAAAACTGTTTTTT.

The CDR3 DNA reads TGTGCCAGCAGGACACTAGCGGGAGCCCTCTACAATGAGCAGTTCTTC. Amino acid sequence: CASRTLAGALYNEQFF. V is TRBV28 and J is TRBJ2-1; 11 bases align to TRBD2. Per the germline V gene, CDR1 is MDHEN and CDR2 is SYDVKM. CDR3 length: 16 amino acids. V dropped 6 bases and J dropped 3; count of bases not matched to a gene: 7.

This clone was seen only once. This chain uses TRBV5-1 with TRBJ1-1, with 7 bases fitting TRBD1. The CDR3 spans 17 residues. J was trimmed by 1 base and V by 5 bases; bases with no gene match: 14. Per the germline V gene, CDR1 is SGHRS and CDR2 is YFSETQ. The DNA of the CDR3 is TGCGCCAGCAGGGAACAGGGGATCCTAGTTGAGAACACTGAAGCTTTCTTT. It codes for CASREQGILVENTEAFF.

The V call is TRBV30, the J call TRBJ1-5; D gene unclear. V gave up 0 bases and J gave up 4 bases, with 7 bases separating them. Germline values: CDR1 GTSNPN, CDR2 SVGIG (reference sequence). This CDR3 has 13 residues. The chain's CDR3 is CAWSVTGNQPQHF. The CDR3 DNA is TGTGCCTGGAGTGTAACGGGGAATCAGCCCCAGCATTTT.

The chain combines TRBV6-6 with TRBJ2-7, with D tentatively TRBD2 (6 bases). The CDR3 runs 16 residues. Trimming took off 5 bases at V and 1 base at J, with 18 bases between the two ends. CDR1 is MNHNY, CDR2 SVGAGI, per germline (reference sequence). CDR3 amino acids: CASSLRLERASYEQYF. The DNA of the CDR3 is TGTGCCAGCAGTCTCCGCCTCGAGCGGGCGTCCTACGAGCAGTACTTC.

Details on this clone: Other nucleotide sequences in the sample specify the same CDR3. The chain employs TRBV27 and TRBJ2-5; D unresolved. The CDR3 is 12 amino acids. Per the germline V gene, CDR1 is MNHEY and CDR2 is SMNVEV (reference sequence). The germline V and J ends were trimmed by 6 bases and 0 bases, with 5 bases remaining between them. As DNA, the CDR3 is TGTGCCAGCAGCAATCACCAAGAGACCCAGTACTTC. Protein: CASSNHQETQYF.

The CDR3 DNA follows: TGTGCCAGCAGTAAAGACAGGGGGCCCGGGGAGCTGTTTTTT. Translating gives CASSKDRGPGELFF. The chain uses TRBV2 and TRBJ2-2, with 10 bases matching TRBD1. This CDR3 comprises 14 residues. The trim removed 5 bases at V and 6 bases at J, leaving 3 bases unmatched. Germline loops: CDR1 SNHLY, CDR2 FYNNEI.

The chain combines TRBV27 with TRBJ1-4, with 10 bases lining up with TRBD1. The CDR3 runs to 14 residues. The germline V gene has CDR1 MNHEY and CDR2 SMNVEV (reference sequence). V shed 1 base and J 12 bases; nucleotides not matched to a gene: 5. The CDR3 coding sequence is TGTGCCAGCAGTTTATATGGGACAGGGGAAGAACTGTTTTTT. Encoded protein: CASSLYGTGEELFF.

The chain uses TRBV29-1 and TRBJ1-1; the D gene is possibly TRBD1 (5 bases). V was trimmed by 3 bases and J by 1 base, leaving 15 bases between them. The germline V gene has CDR1 SQVTM and CDR2 ANQGSEA. The CDR3 is 15 residues long. The DNA of the CDR3 is TGCAGCGTTGATTGGGAGGGGCAACAGAACACTGAAGCTTTCTTT. Amino acids: CSVDWEGQQNTEAFF. Looking up the rest from reference TRBV29-1 and TRBJ1-1 gives the full variable domain: SAVISQKPSRDICQRGTSLTIQCQVDSQVTMMFWYRQQPGQSLTLIATANQGSEATYESGFVIDKFPISRPNLTFSTLTVSNMSPEDSSIYLCSVDWEGQQNTEAFFGQGTRLTVV.

This chain uses TRBV4-1 with TRBJ2-7, with 12 bases identical to TRBD1. Looked up from germline, CDR1 is MGHRA and CDR2 is YSYEKL. The CDR3 is 17 amino acids. V lost 3 bases, J lost 5 bases, and 11 bases stayed unmatched. This chain's CDR3 is CASSHDPMGQGANEQYF. The DNA of the CDR3 is TGCGCCAGCAGCCACGACCCTATGGGACAGGGGGCGAACGAGCAGTACTTC.

The chain employs TRBV19 and TRBJ2-6; 7 nucleotides align to TRBD2. J was trimmed by 4 bases and V by 4 bases; bases with no gene match: 7. This CDR3 region has 16 residues. Germline CDR1 reads LNHDA; CDR2 reads SQIVND (reference sequence). DNA of the CDR3: TGTGCCAGTAGTACCCGGGGGGTCACCGGGGCCAACGTCCTGACTTTC. Protein product: CASSTRGVTGANVLTF. The full variable domain, with the rest looked up from reference TRBV19 and TRBJ2-6, is DGGITQSPKYLFRKEGQNVTLSCEQNLNHDAMYWYRQDPGQGLRLIYYSQIVNDFQKGDIAEGYSVSREKKESFPLTVTSAQKNPTAFYLCASSTRGVTGANVLTFGAGSRLTVL.

The table lists this clone with a few counts. The V gene is TRBV28, the J gene TRBJ2-5; 7 nucleotides match TRBD2. With 3 bases clipped from V and 4 bases from J, the junction kept 14 bases outside the gene matches. Germline V gene lookup returns CDR1 MDHEN and CDR2 SYDVKM. The CDR3 has 17 amino acids. CDR3 nucleotides: TGTGCCAGCAGTTTCCTCATCCCACTTAGCGGGCCAGAGACCCAGTACTTC. This sequence encodes CASSFLIPLSGPETQYF.

J is TRBJ2-1 and V is TRBV7-9; possibly TRBD1 for D (6 bases). The germline V gene has CDR1 SEHNR and CDR2 FQNEAQ (reference sequence). CDR3 size: 15 residues. V lost 5 bases to trimming and J lost 0 bases, with 11 bases between them. The CDR3, as DNA: TGTGCCAGCAGCCTTGACAGGAGCTCCTACAATGAGCAGTTCTTC. Its translation is CASSLDRSSYNEQFF. Full variable domain (missing parts from reference TRBV7-9 and TRBJ2-1): DTGVSQNPRHKITKRGQNVTFRCDPISEHNRLYWYRQTLGQGPEFLTYFQNEAQLEKSRLLSDRFSAERPKGSFSTLEIQRTEQGDSAMYLCASSLDRSSYNEQFFGPGTRLTVL.

The gene calls are TRBV7-2 and TRBJ1-2, with unresolved D. Germline CDR1 reads SGHTA; CDR2 reads FQGNSA. This CDR3 spans 13 amino acids. V was shortened by 2 bases and J by 4 bases, with 8 bases between the two germline ends. DNA of the CDR3: TGTGCCAGCAGCTTAAGGTGGAGCTATGGCTACACCTTC. Its translation is CASSLRWSYGYTF.

The gene calls are TRBV15 and TRBJ2-2; D gene unclear. CDR1 and CDR2 from the germline V gene are LNHNV and YYDKDF (reference sequence). Between the trimmed V and J ends, which lost 2 bases and 0 bases, there was a span of 4 bases. This CDR3 region has 14 residues. This CDR3 is CATSRPANTGELFF. The CDR3 DNA reads as TGTGCCACCAGCAGACCAGCGAACACCGGGGAGCTGTTTTTT.

CDR3 sequence: CASSVRGQEETQYF. The CDR3 DNA sequence: TGTGCCAGCAGCGTACGAGGGCAGGAAGAGACCCAGTACTTC. The chain combines TRBV9 with TRBJ2-5; D might be TRBD2 (5 bases). The CDR3 runs 14 residues. Per the germline V gene, CDR1 is SGDLS and CDR2 is YYNGEE. V lost 1 base, J lost 3 bases, and 10 bases lay in between.